This T cell receptor beta chain was recorded in a study of early T cells in non-severe SARS-CoV-2 infection (dated by TCRdb to the early 2020s). Background for the entire study: Because TCR sequencing was done on bulk RNA from unsorted whole blood, the alpha and beta chains could not be paired.

What the work shows at the level of the full study, not this receptor alone: VDJdb matching was skewed toward anti-spike CD8 responses and likely underestimated virus-specific expansions by missing private and CD4 specificities.

Comments on this clonotype: Its antigen specificity is not known. No much larger clonotype is one base removed from it; base qualities were not supplied.

The library was produced with 5' RACE. Reads for this sample came from a NextSeq 500. Unique molecular identifiers were attached to individual cDNA molecules in the TCR library protocol so that sequencing error and PCR bias could be corrected. Sequencing covered both TCR alpha and beta chains, and within each sample the abundances of alpha and beta sequences were tightly co-correlated. The original pipeline was this. Decombinator V4 was used to perform V gene, J gene and CDR3 annotation of TCR sequences. Expanded TCRs were defined as changing significantly between any two time points under a Poisson model with p below 0.0001. Abundances of TCRs were expressed as counts per million after normalisation to the total number of TCRs sequenced in each sample. TRAV1-2 paired with TRAJ12, TRAJ20 or TRAJ33 defined MAIT TCRs, while TRAV10 paired with TRAJ18 defined iNKT TCRs. VDJdb, accessed 1 November 2021, was searched for CMV, EBV and SARS-CoV-2 annotated TCRs, with TCRs annotated for multiple antigens excluded. TCRdb itself trimmed the public reads at Q25 with fastp, ran MiXCR and retained productive beta chains. One record per CDR3 amino acid sequence lists the most common genes and DNA. The V and J calls were determined by TCRdb, not by the authors. The sample table contains 99,000 or so distinct CDR3 sequences; only one count was recorded for over 15% of them. Of the sample, around 1.3% falls within the top ten clones.

The study was a case-control design nested within a healthcare worker cohort in London, UK, with weekly nasopharyngeal swab PCR tests and blood sampling. Healthcare workers were enrolled in the week of the UK lockdown, from 23 to 31 March 2020, and were followed every week for up to about 16 weeks. Trimmed from V: 9 bases; trimmed from J: 3 bases; junction bases lacking a gene match: 5. In the germline V gene, CDR1 corresponds to WSHSY and CDR2 to SAAADI. The CDR3 measures 13 amino acids from cysteine to phenylalanine. Only CDR3 DNA is held: 39 bases, read in frame from base 1. The chain was built from TRBV10-2 and TRBJ1-1; 9 bases in the middle match TRBD1. This receptor was taken from an adult who was a healthcare worker with PCR-confirmed SARS-CoV-2 infection or an uninfected control (not recorded which). Sequenced input: whole blood. The CDR3 protein: CASGQGRDTEAFF. The nucleotides are TGCGCCAGTGGACAGGGGAGGGACACTGAAGCTTTCTTT.